This T cell receptor (beta chain) is drawn from a study of low-dose radiotherapy and immunotherapy resistance in tumors. About the research overall: Cohort 1 got 0.5 Gy per fraction every 2 weeks, 6.5 Gy in total.

The J segment lost 6 bases and the V segment lost 4 bases, leaving 16 bases of the junction unmatched. Germline CDR1 reads MNHEY; CDR2 reads SMNVEV (reference sequence). This CDR3 is built from 18 residues. Time point given: after trial treatment. Documented treatment: LDRT plus nivolumab, ipilimumab, low-dose cyclophosphamide and aspirin (RACIN trial). Primers used for first-strand cDNA, a TRAV- and TRBV-specific set, covered both alpha and beta chains. A constant-region primer paired with the V-primer adapter amplified TCRs over about 20 PCR cycles. With in vitro transcription, the isolated mRNA was amplified. In TCRdb, the reads were re-called with MiXCR into one record per CDR3 protein. The sample lists 40,000 or so distinct CDR3 sequences, about 25% seen once, with 10% in the top ten. This clonotype was counted at least ten times.

The receptor's source is a male donor with prostate cancer. J is TRBJ2-2 and V is TRBV27; TRBD2 matches at 8 bases. Sample: PBMCs, taken after low-dose radiotherapy plus immunotherapy. CDR3 coding DNA: TGTGCCAGCAGTTCCTACTCGAGTGGCGGGAGGTGGTCCGGGGAGCTGTTTTTT. This codes for CASSSYSSGGRWSGELFF.